This record looks at one TCR beta chain sequence and its context. The sample belongs to a study of blood T cell repertoires in COVID-19. Across the whole study: The study drew acute and convalescent COVID-19 samples from the United States, Italy and Spain. PBMCs, B-cell-depleted T cells, or T cells were the source of the cDNA or gDNA that made up the material.

How the authors handled the data: Reference gene primer amplification gave nucleated cell count estimates. Generated by immunoSEQ multiplex PCR, the TCRdb table keeps only in-frame clones and is missing some. V and J calls and clone size are as listed in that table; D and trimming were resolved from the DNA. The table lists 150,000 to 200,000 clones, roughly 90% of them singletons, with around 0.53% in the top ten. Germline CDR1 is SGHDN and CDR2 is FVKESK. This CDR3 comprises 13 residues. Trimming stripped 4 bases from V and 9 bases from J, with 10 bases between. Sequencing used peripheral blood. The J gene is TRBJ1-6, the V gene TRBV14; D gene uncertain. The clonotype originates from a man aged 45-65 years with acute or convalescent COVID-19. The CDR3 region is CASSRGNPSPLHF. Here the CDR3 DNA reads TGTGCCAGCAGCCGCGGGAACCCTTCACCCCTCCACTTT.